The present T cell receptor (beta chain) was sequenced within a study of blood T cell repertoires in COVID-19. Study summary: The United States, Italy and Spain provided the acute and convalescent COVID-19 samples. From T cells, B-cell-depleted T cells, or PBMCs came the material, which was cDNA or gDNA.

How the authors handled the data: Amplification from reference gene primers served as the basis for estimated nucleated cell counts. The method was immunoSEQ multiplex PCR; TCRdb's version includes in-frame clones alone and lacks a portion of them. Clone size and V and J calls were adopted from that table, with D and trimming inferred from the DNA. Of approximately 210,000 clones listed, approximately 84% are singletons. Germline values: CDR1 SGDLS, CDR2 YYNGEE. CDR3 length: 14 amino acids. V trimming: 3 bases; J trimming: 9 bases; junction bases outside the gene matches: 4. The chain joins TRBV9 to TRBJ1-6; the match to TRBD1 covers 9 bases. The material sequenced was peripheral blood. The TCR originated in a woman aged 70-85 years with active or convalescent COVID-19. Here the CDR3 DNA reads TGTGCCAGCAGCGCCGGGACAGGGAGTTCACCCCTCCACTTT. This codes for CASSAGTGSSPLHF.